The 28 T cell receptor beta chains presented below share a single source sample, sequenced in a study of shared clonotypes between healthy human individuals. TCRdb's table, derived via immunoSEQ multiplex PCR, lists solely in-frame clones and lacks some. The sample lists some 580,000 clones, more than 95% occurring once. Material for sequencing was naive CD4+ T cells sorted from blood. Indicated subset: CD45RA+ positively selected. The receptors come from a woman aged 25-40 years in good health.

The CDR3 loop is CASSDRGSGIEAFF. CDR3 in DNA: TGTGCCAGCAGTGACAGAGGGAGCGGGATCGAAGCTTTCTTT. The chain employs TRBV6-1 and TRBJ1-1; D uncertain. Germline CDR1 reads MNHNS; CDR2 reads SASEGT. This CDR3 region has 14 residues. Trimming cost V 3 bases and J 8 bases, with 16 bases left between them.

The chain employs TRBV28 and TRBJ2-7; no definite D call. This CDR3 has 14 residues. Trimming stripped 4 bases from V and 1 base from J, with 11 bases between. CDR1 is MDHEN and CDR2 is SYDVKM in the germline V gene. DNA of the CDR3: TGTGCCAGCAGTTCCGACTCCTATTCCTACGAGCAGTACTTC. It translates to CASSSDSYSYEQYF.

The CDR3 here is CASSLGGRGYNEQFF. The CDR3 DNA is TGTGCCAGCAGCTTGGGCGGGAGGGGTTACAATGAGCAGTTCTTC. V and J are TRBV5-4 and TRBJ2-1; 9 bases map to TRBD2. CDR1 is SGHNT, CDR2 YYREEE, per germline (reference sequence). The CDR3 is 15 amino acids. J was trimmed by 4 bases and V by 0 bases; bases with no gene match: 2.

The chain combines TRBV6-5 with TRBJ1-4, with unresolved D. Trimming took off 0 bases at V and 9 bases at J, with 14 bases between the two ends. Per germline, CDR1 MNHEY and CDR2 SVGAGI. This CDR3 is built from 15 residues. The CDR3 nucleotides read TGTGCCAGCAGTTACTCGTACCGAATCGGACAAAAACTGTTTTTT. This codes for CASSYSYRIGQKLFF.

The CDR3 DNA follows: TGTGCCAGCAGTGAAGCGGGGGAGCGTCAGCCCCAGCATTTT. Translation gives CASSEAGERQPQHF. The V call is TRBV2, the J call TRBJ1-5; tentative D call: TRBD1 (5 bases). Germline V CDR1 and CDR2: SNHLY, FYNNEI. Trimming shortened V by 0 bases and J by 6 bases, and 9 bases separated the two germline ends. This CDR3 comprises 14 residues.

A note on this clone: Other DNA sequences in the same sample also yield this CDR3. This chain links TRBV28 with TRBJ2-5, with 12 bases fitting TRBD2. This CDR3 contains 15 residues. Germline CDR1 reads MDHEN; CDR2 reads SYDVKM. The trim removed 5 bases at V and 4 bases at J, leaving 5 bases unmatched. CDR3 sequence: CASSLGLAGTETQYF. Here the CDR3 DNA reads TGTGCCAGCAGTCTCGGACTAGCGGGGACAGAGACCCAGTACTTC.

The CDR3 DNA reads TGTGCCAGCAGTTACGGGACTAACTACGAGCAGTACTTC. Encoded protein: CASSYGTNYEQYF. This chain joins TRBV6-6 and TRBJ2-7; 7 bases agree with TRBD2. The ends lost 2 bases at V and 3 bases at J; junction bases unmatched: 1. This CDR3 is 13 amino acids long. Germline V CDR1 and CDR2: MNHNY, SVGAGI (reference sequence).

J is TRBJ2-1 and V is TRBV27; D possibly uses TRBD1 or TRBD2 (5 bases each). Germline-derived CDR1 and CDR2 are MNHEY and SMNVEV (reference sequence). Trimming took off 5 bases at V and 0 bases at J, with 14 bases between the two ends. CDR3 length: 16 amino acids. The CDR3 spells CASSPRDASSYNEQFF. CDR3 coding DNA: TGTGCCAGCAGTCCTCGGGACGCCAGCTCCTACAATGAGCAGTTCTTC.

V gene TRBV25-1 combines with J gene TRBJ1-1; D uncertain. The CDR3 runs to 14 residues. The germline CDR1 and CDR2 sequences are MGHDK and SYGVNS. The V end was cut by 7 bases, the J end by 3 bases, with 15 bases between. CDR3 sequence reads: CASNGGPLDTEAFF. Here the CDR3 DNA reads TGTGCCAGCAATGGAGGCCCTCTGGACACTGAAGCTTTCTTT. The complete variable domain, with remaining parts taken from reference TRBV25-1 and TRBJ1-1, reads EADIYQTPRYLVIGTGKKITLECSQTMGHDKMYWYQQDPGMELHLIHYSYGVNSTEKGDLSSESTVSRIRTEHFPLTLESARPSHTSQYLCASNGGPLDTEAFFGQGTRLTVV.

The rearrangement links TRBV28 to TRBJ2-1; 8 nucleotides align to TRBD2. V lost 5 bases and J lost 13; bases outside the gene matches: 10. The CDR3 sequence is 13 residues long. In germline, CDR1 is MDHEN, CDR2 SYDVKM. DNA of the CDR3: TGTGCCAGCAGTGGCGGCGGGAGGTCAAATCAGTTCTTC. Its translation: CASSGGGRSNQFF.

The rearrangement joins TRBV2 to TRBJ2-3, with 7 bases identical to TRBD1. Germline CDR1 reads SNHLY; CDR2 reads FYNNEI. The CDR3 runs 14 residues. With V trimmed by 8 bases and J by 3 bases, 8 bases remained unmatched. CDR3 coding DNA: TGTGCCAGCTCTGTGACAGGGTGGACAGATACGCAGTATTTT. Translated: CASSVTGWTDTQYF.

CDR3 protein: CASSLVTGVGTEAFF. CDR3 in DNA: TGTGCCAGCAGCTTAGTGACAGGGGTTGGCACTGAAGCTTTCTTT. The gene calls are TRBV7-8 and TRBJ1-1, with 8 bases aligning to TRBD1. The germline gives CDR1 SGHVS, CDR2 FQNEAQ. J gave up 4 bases and V 1 base, and 5 bases lay outside the gene matches. This CDR3 comprises 15 residues.

V usage is TRBV11-2 and J usage is TRBJ2-7; TRBD2 agrees at 10 bases. CDR1 SGHAT and CDR2 FQNNGV come from the germline V gene. CDR3 size: 16 residues. The junction had 8 bases not matched to a gene; V was cut back by 4 bases and J by 2 bases. CDR3: CASSYKGLAYTYEQYF. The CDR3 coding sequence is TGTGCCAGCAGCTACAAGGGACTAGCGTACACCTACGAGCAGTACTTC.

J is TRBJ2-3 and V is TRBV29-1, with 8 bases aligning to TRBD2. J gave up 4 bases and V 2 bases, and 8 bases lay outside the gene matches. The CDR3 has 15 residues. Germline lookup yields CDR1 SQVTM and CDR2 ANQGSEA. The DNA for the CDR3 is TGCAGCGTTGAAATCGGGCTAGCGGGCCCAGATACGCAGTATTTT. Its protein is CSVEIGLAGPDTQYF.

The chain couples TRBV11-1 to TRBJ2-1; 12 positions match TRBD2. J was trimmed by 8 bases and V by 6 bases; bases with no gene match: 5. The CDR3 spans 14 residues. Germline-derived CDR1 and CDR2 are SGHAT and FQDESV (reference sequence). The DNA of the CDR3 is TGTGCCAGCAGTACTAGCGGGAGGAAGGATGAGCAGTTCTTC. Translation: CASSTSGRKDEQFF.

The chain uses TRBV18 and TRBJ1-5; D gene uncertain. Trimming removed 1 base at V and 3 bases at J, with 4 bases between. Germline V CDR1 and CDR2: KGHSH, LQKENI. This CDR3 has 13 residues. This CDR3 is CASSPQPNQPQHF. As DNA, the CDR3 is TGTGCCAGCTCACCACAGCCCAATCAGCCCCAGCATTTT.

CDR3 protein: CSVTSTGGPAFF. CDR3 DNA: TGCAGCGTTACTTCGACAGGGGGTCCGGCGTTCTTC. The chain is built from TRBV29-1 and TRBJ2-1, with TRBD1 matching over 9 bases. CDR3 length: 12 amino acids. Germline-derived CDR1 and CDR2 are SQVTM and ANQGSEA. The J segment lost 15 bases and the V segment lost 5 bases, leaving 11 bases of the junction unmatched.

This chain connects TRBV15 to TRBJ2-1, with TRBD2 matching over 7 bases. The CDR3 extends over 14 amino acids. V dropped 5 bases and J dropped 1; count of bases not matched to a gene: 2. Germline V gene data show CDR1 as LNHNV and CDR2 as YYDKDF (reference sequence). The CDR3 is CATSHSGSYNEQFF. The CDR3 region has the DNA TGTGCCACCAGCCATAGCGGGTCCTACAATGAGCAGTTCTTC.

The chain's CDR3 is CASSLQRATGELFF. The CDR3 nucleotides read TGTGCCAGCAGCTTACAGCGGGCCACCGGGGAGCTGTTTTTT. V and J are TRBV7-3 and TRBJ2-2; D might be TRBD2 (6 bases). The CDR3 totals 14 residues. CDR1 is SGHTA, CDR2 FQGTGA, per germline. V shed 2 bases and J shed 4 bases, with 8 bases lying between them.

The chain links TRBV6-5 to TRBJ2-3, with 9 bases identical to TRBD2. The CDR3 length is 16 residues. The germline gives CDR1 MNHEY, CDR2 SVGAGI. V trimming: 0 bases; J trimming: 7 bases; junction bases outside the gene matches: 8. CDR3 sequence reads: CASSYSGSGSVYTQYF. CDR3 nucleotide sequence: TGTGCCAGCAGTTACTCGGGTAGCGGGAGCGTATATACGCAGTATTTT.

This chain links TRBV28 with TRBJ1-3; tentative D call: TRBD1 (6 bases). This CDR3 has 14 residues. The V gene lost 5 bases and the J gene lost 2 bases, with 10 bases spanning the gap. Germline loops: CDR1 MDHEN, CDR2 SYDVKM. This chain's CDR3 is CASSADRAGNTIYF. The CDR3 coding sequence is TGTGCCAGCAGTGCGGACAGAGCTGGAAACACCATATATTTT.

The CDR3: CASSLRLAVQEQFF. Written as DNA, the CDR3 is TGTGCCAGCAGCTTACGGCTAGCGGTACAGGAGCAGTTCTTC. V and J are TRBV11-1 and TRBJ2-1; TRBD2 matches at 7 bases. The CDR3 sequence is 14 residues long. Germline values: CDR1 SGHAT, CDR2 FQDESV (reference sequence). The ends lost 2 bases at V and 10 bases at J; junction bases unmatched: 8.

The chain uses TRBV9 and TRBJ2-7, with 9 nucleotides matching TRBD2. V gave up 4 bases and J gave up 0 bases; unmatched junction bases: 8. The germline CDR1 and CDR2 sequences are SGDLS and YYNGEE. CDR3 length: 16 residues. CDR3 sequence reads: CASSPHGSGSSYEQYF. The CDR3 DNA sequence: TGTGCCAGCAGCCCACATGGTAGCGGGAGCTCCTACGAGCAGTACTTC.

The chain combines TRBV19 with TRBJ1-1; D unresolved. Trimming took 1 base from V and 2 from J, leaving 2 bases between them. Germline assignment: CDR1 LNHDA and CDR2 SQIVND (reference sequence). This CDR3 is 12 amino acids long. The chain's CDR3 is CASSIGNTEAFF. CDR3 DNA sequence: TGTGCCAGTAGTATAGGCAACACTGAAGCTTTCTTT.

The J gene is TRBJ1-1, the V gene TRBV5-1; D possibly corresponds to TRBD1 (5 bases). V dropped 4 bases and J dropped 7 bases, with 20 bases sitting between them. Looked up from germline, CDR1 is SGHRS and CDR2 is YFSETQ. CDR3 length: 15 residues. This CDR3 reads CASSGTGTGNLEAFF. DNA of the CDR3: TGCGCCAGCAGCGGTACCGGGACCGGCAATCTTGAAGCTTTCTTT.

V gene TRBV6-5 combines with J gene TRBJ1-2; TRBD1 might be the D (5 bases). Per the germline V gene, CDR1 is MNHEY and CDR2 is SVGAGI. The CDR3 runs 15 residues. V lost 8 bases and J 6 bases, leaving 22 bases between the germline ends. In DNA, the CDR3 is TGTGCCAGCTCCTTAATGGGGGGGATCGTAGATGGCTACACCTTC. Translating it yields CASSLMGGIVDGYTF.

The chain carries TRBV19 and TRBJ1-5; D is undetermined. Germline CDR1 LNHDA, CDR2 SQIVND (reference sequence). Trimming took off 3 bases at V and 0 bases at J, with 12 bases between the two ends. The CDR3 runs 16 residues. As DNA, the CDR3 is TGTGCCAGTAGTATCCTGTTTGCCCGTAGCAATCAGCCCCAGCATTTT. Amino acid sequence: CASSILFARSNQPQHF.

The rearrangement joins TRBV5-1 to TRBJ2-1; 15 bases are shared with TRBD2. The length of the CDR3 is 17 residues. Losses at the gene ends were 4 bases for V and 3 bases for J; bases not matched to a gene: 5. From germline, CDR1 is SGHRS and CDR2 YFSETQ. The CDR3 region has the DNA TGCGCCAGCAGCCTCGGACTAGCGGGAGGGTACTACAATGAGCAGTTCTTC. Translation: CASSLGLAGGYYNEQFF.